Listed below are T cell receptor beta chains from one sample, sequenced in a study of blood T cell repertoires in COVID-19. Assay: immunoSEQ multiplex PCR; the TCRdb copy retains only in-frame clones and omits some. This table has some 170,000 clones, 84% appearing once. The specimen was PBMCs or T cells enriched from blood (not recorded which). Receptors were obtained from a man aged 50 to 59 who had recovered from COVID-19. CDR3s include the opening cysteine and the closing phenylalanine or tryptophan. The D gene is left open where the match is weak. A row's size may be missing; if present it is once, few, many or a size class.

>NA|NA|TRBV4-1|TRBJ2-7|12
TGCGCCAGCAGCCCACAGGATGACGAGCAGTACTTC
CASSPQDDEQYF
>NA|TRBD2|TRBV9|TRBJ2-1|14
TGTGCCAGCAGCGAACGGGACTACGGGGCTGAGCAGTTCTTC
CASSERDYGAEQFF
>NA|NA|TRBV9|TRBJ1-3|14
TGTGCCAGCAGCGTAGCCAGTTCTGGAAACACCATATATTTT
CASSVASSGNTIYF
>NA|NA|TRBV3-1/TRBV3-2|TRBJ2-6|14
TGTGCCAGCAGCCAAACGGGGGGGGCCAACGTCCTGACTTTC
CASSQTGGANVLTF
>NA|NA|TRBV28|TRBJ1-2|14
TGTGCCAGCAGTTTAGGGCAAGGGGATTGGGGCTACACCTTC
CASSLGQGDWGYTF
>once|NA|TRBV6-4|TRBJ1-2|14
TGTGCCAGCAGTGCCGACTTTTCTGGATATGGCTACACCTTC
CASSADFSGYGYTF
>NA|NA|TRBV5-1|TRBJ2-7|12
TGCGCCAGCAGCTTGACTCGGGGGGAGCAGTACTTC
CASSLTRGEQYF
>many|NA|TRBV7-2|TRBJ1-1|14
TGTGCCACCGAGTCGGGGGTCATGAACACTGAAGCTTTCTTT
CATESGVMNTEAFF
>NA|NA|TRBV28|TRBJ2-7|13
TGTGCCAGCAGTCCCCCAGGGACCTACGAGCAGTACTTC
CASSPPGTYEQYF
>NA|NA|TRBV13|TRBJ2-7|13
TGTGCCAGCAGCTTAGAACAGGGAAGCGAGCAGTACTTC
CASSLEQGSEQYF
>NA|NA|TRBV9|TRBJ2-1|15
TGTGCCAGCAGCGCGACGGACGGGGATTACAATGAGCAGTTCTTC
CASSATDGDYNEQFF
>once|TRBD1|TRBV29-1|TRBJ1-3|12
TGCAGCGTGTACGGGACAGGGAACACCATATATTTT
CSVYGTGNTIYF
>NA|TRBD1|TRBV29-1|TRBJ1-1|14
TGCAGCGCCCGGGGGGACAGGTCGAACACTGAAGCTTTCTTT
CSARGDRSNTEAFF
>NA|TRBD2|TRBV11-2|TRBJ2-7|14
TGTGCCAGCAGCACCGCGGGGGGACCCTACGAGCAGTACTTC
CASSTAGGPYEQYF
>NA|TRBD1|TRBV5-1|TRBJ2-7|14
TGCGCCAGCAGCTCCCTTGACAGGGGCAACGAGCAGTACTTC
CASSSLDRGNEQYF
>once|TRBD1|TRBV4-1|TRBJ1-2|17
TGCGCCAGCAGCCATATCGGACAGGCGCCGCTATCTGGTGGCTACACCTTC
CASSHIGQAPLSGGYTF
>once|TRBD1|TRBV5-1|TRBJ1-1|17
TGCGCCAGCAGCTCACCCCCCGGGACAGACAAGAACACTGAAGCTTTCTTT
CASSSPPGTDKNTEAFF
>once|TRBD1|TRBV14|TRBJ1-6|15
TGTGCCAGCAGCCAAGACCGGACAGGGCATTCACCCCTCCACTTT
CASSQDRTGHSPLHF
>NA|NA|TRBV30|TRBJ2-1|13
TGTGCCTGGAGTGTACAATCAGGGGGGCGGCAGTTCTTC
CAWSVQSGGRQFF
>NA|NA|TRBV5-1|TRBJ2-7|15
TGCGCCAGCAGCTTGGCCCCAGGGACAACCTACGAGCAGTACTTC
CASSLAPGTTYEQYF
>NA|NA|TRBV25-1|TRBJ1-2|15
TGTGCCAGCAGTGAAGAACCGGGACAAAACTATGGCTACACCTTC
CASSEEPGQNYGYTF
>once|NA|TRBV18|TRBJ1-3|14
TGTGCCAGCTCACCAAGTCCTGAGGGAAACACCATATATTTT
CASSPSPEGNTIYF
>NA|TRBD1|TRBV11-1|TRBJ1-2|16
TGTGCCAGCAGCTTAAGGAGGACAGGGACGAACTATGGCTACACCTTC
CASSLRRTGTNYGYTF
>once|NA|TRBV2|TRBJ1-4|14
TGTGCCAGCAGGGGAGGGACCACTAATGAAAAACTGTTTTTT
CASRGGTTNEKLFF
>NA|TRBD1|TRBV3-1/TRBV3-2|TRBJ1-1|17
TGTGCCAGCAGCCGCGGATGGGGACAGGGGGCGCGCACTGAAGCTTTCTTT
CASSRGWGQGARTEAFF
>NA|TRBD2|TRBV4-1|TRBJ2-1|16
TGCGCCAGCAGCCAAGATCAGCGGGGGGGCCACAATGAGCAGTTCTTC
CASSQDQRGGHNEQFF
>NA|TRBD1|TRBV3-1/TRBV3-2|TRBJ1-1|16
TGTGCCAGCAGCATACGGACAGGTTCCTTGAACACTGAAGCTTTCTTT
CASSIRTGSLNTEAFF
>NA|NA|TRBV7-9|TRBJ2-5|14
TGTGCCAGCAGCTTGGTGGGCAAACAAGAGACCCAGTACTTC
CASSLVGKQETQYF
>few|NA|TRBV3-1/TRBV3-2|TRBJ2-1|17
TGTGCCAGCAGCCTTGACAGGGGGGGGACTAGCCGTAATGAGCAGTTCTTC
CASSLDRGGTSRNEQFF